This T cell receptor (beta chain) appears in the sequencing data of a study of T-cell reconstitution after alpha-beta-depleted transplantation in children. This CDR3 is 14 amino acids long. Looked up from germline, CDR1 is SEHNR and CDR2 is FQNEAQ (reference sequence). V was cut by 5 bases and J by 6 bases, with 16 bases left in between. TCRbeta library preparation incorporated unique molecular identifiers. TCRdb reprocessed the PCR reads via MiXCR and lists one record per CDR3 protein. The sample carries about 610,000 distinct CDR3 sequences, 10% to 13% recorded once. The sequence was collected from a human donor who donated a stem cell graft to a child with acute myeloid leukemia. V is TRBV7-9 and J is TRBJ1-1, with D hard to call. The input for sequencing was PBMCs from the stem cell graft donor, taken from the stem cell graft. In nucleotides, the CDR3 is TGTGCCAGCAGCGCAACTCCAGGCGGGGCTGAAGCTTTCTTT. Its translation: CASSATPGGAEAFF. Full variable domain (rest looked up from reference TRBV7-9 and TRBJ1-1): DTGVSQNPRHKITKRGQNVTFRCDPISEHNRLYWYRQTLGQGPEFLTYFQNEAQLEKSRLLSDRFSAERPKGSFSTLEIQRTEQGDSAMYLCASSATPGGAEAFFGQGTRLTVV.